This passage covers 4 T cell receptor beta chains from one sample sequenced in a study of blood T cell repertoires in COVID-19. Clones were sequenced by immunoSEQ multiplex PCR, and TCRdb holds only the in-frame ones, with some missing. The repertoire consists of 25,000 to 30,000 clones, with about 85% occurring once and the leading ten covering around 25%. Material for sequencing was peripheral blood. These receptors were taken from a human donor in a cohort sampled during active COVID-19.

The gene calls are TRBV7-2 and TRBJ2-1, with TRBD1 matching 9 bases. CDR1 is SGHTA, CDR2 FQGNSA, per germline. The CDR3 has 11 amino acids. The V and J ends lost 3 bases and 13 bases, in that order; junction bases with no gene match: 1. CDR3 DNA: TGTGCCAGCAGCTTGGGACAGGGACAGTTCTTC. It yields the protein CASSLGQGQFF.

This clone was recorded a few times. The chain has TRBV7-6 and TRBJ1-5; a weak D match, TRBD1 (5 bases). V lost 4 bases to trimming and J lost 7 bases, with 17 bases between them. CDR1 is SGHVS and CDR2 is FNYEAQ in the germline V gene. CDR3 length: 15 residues. CDR3 sequence reads: CASSSQGAVGQPQHF. The CDR3 DNA is TGTGCCAGCAGCTCCCAGGGTGCGGTAGGACAGCCCCAGCATTTT.

This clone was seen only a few times. The rearrangement joins TRBV9 to TRBJ2-2, with D possibly TRBD2 on 5 matching bases. The CDR3 is made up of 16 amino acids. Trimming removed 0 bases at V and 0 bases at J, with 9 bases between. Germline CDR1 SGDLS, CDR2 YYNGEE. This CDR3 reads CASSVAAAANTGELFF. CDR3 bases: TGTGCCAGCAGCGTAGCTGCAGCGGCGAACACCGGGGAGCTGTTTTTT.

This chain joins TRBV27 and TRBJ2-3; D unclear. The germline V and J ends were trimmed by 5 bases and 9 bases, with 12 bases remaining between them. The CDR3 length is 12 residues. Germline V CDR1 and CDR2: MNHEY, SMNVEV (reference sequence). This chain's CDR3 is CASSPGLITQYF. CDR3 DNA sequence: TGTGCCAGCAGTCCCGGTCTGATCACGCAGTATTTT.